This T cell receptor beta chain was recorded in a study of STAT5B mutations in CD4+ large granular lymphocyte leukemia. Study conclusions and caveats: No patients shared main leukemic clonotypes, though roughly 25% appeared at low frequency elsewhere. 8/27 top patient clones versus 2/35 control clones were TRBV06-family. CD4-sorted patient repertoires seemed more clonal than healthy CD4+ repertoires.

Comment on this clone: What it binds is unknown.

Controls came from buffy coats of healthy blood donors. Germline assignment: CDR1 SNHLY and CDR2 FYNNEI. The CDR3 contains 15 residues. Trimming removed 11 bases from V and 5 bases from J, with 24 bases in between. This table comes from immunoSEQ multiplex PCR, and its TCRdb copy is limited to in-frame clones, with some not included. The sample comprises some 21,000 clones, 75% of which are singletons, and 4% to 5% rests with the top ten. This TCR was recovered from a human donor in good health. Sample: CD4+ T cells from blood buffy coats. The chain is built from TRBV2 and TRBJ1-2, with TRBD1 as a possible D gene (5 bases). The CDR3 region has the DNA TGTGCCGGCAATAGGGACGCCCTAAGCGCATATGGCTACACCTTC. Its translation is CAGNRDALSAYGYTF.